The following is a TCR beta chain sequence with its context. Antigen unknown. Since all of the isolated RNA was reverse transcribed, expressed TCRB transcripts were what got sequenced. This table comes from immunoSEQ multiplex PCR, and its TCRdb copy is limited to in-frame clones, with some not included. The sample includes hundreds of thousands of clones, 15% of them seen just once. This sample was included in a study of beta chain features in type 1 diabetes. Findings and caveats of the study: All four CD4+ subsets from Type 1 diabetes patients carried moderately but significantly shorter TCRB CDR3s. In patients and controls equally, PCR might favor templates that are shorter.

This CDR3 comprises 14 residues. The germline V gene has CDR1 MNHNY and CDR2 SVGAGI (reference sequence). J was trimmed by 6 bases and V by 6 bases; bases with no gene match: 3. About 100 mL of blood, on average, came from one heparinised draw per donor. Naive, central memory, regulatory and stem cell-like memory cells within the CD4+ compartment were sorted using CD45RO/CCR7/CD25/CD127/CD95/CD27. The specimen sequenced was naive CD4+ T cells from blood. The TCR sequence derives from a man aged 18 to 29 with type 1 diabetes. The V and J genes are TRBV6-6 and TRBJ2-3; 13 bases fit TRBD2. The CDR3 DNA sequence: TGTGCCAGCAGGGCGGGACTAGCGGGGGATACGCAGTATTTT. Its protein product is CASRAGLAGDTQYF.